The 7 T cell receptor beta chains below were found in one sample sequenced in a study of blood T cell repertoires in COVID-19. The table came from immunoSEQ multiplex PCR; TCRdb's copy has only in-frame clones and leaves some out. The repertoire holds hundreds of thousands of clones, with about 86% as singletons. What was sequenced was peripheral blood. Every receptor here comes from a man older than 75 with acute or convalescent COVID-19.

The chain joins TRBV3-1 (or the pseudogene TRBV3-2) to TRBJ1-1; unclear D gene. With 1 base removed from V and 2 bases from J, the gap between germline ends came to 5 bases. The CDR3 sequence is 13 residues long. CDR1 and CDR2 from the germline V gene are LGHDT and YNNKEL (reference sequence). The CDR3 protein is CASSQVFNTEAFF. CDR3 sequence (DNA): TGTGCCAGCAGCCAAGTCTTTAACACTGAAGCTTTCTTT.

The rearrangement links TRBV6-5 to TRBJ2-1, with D maybe TRBD2 (5 bases). Germline V gene data show CDR1 as MNHEY and CDR2 as SVGAGI. CDR3 length equals 12 residues. V was shortened by 2 bases and J by 7 bases, with 6 bases between the two germline ends. The CDR3 DNA reads TGTGCCAGCAGTTACCGAGGGAATGAGCAGTTCTTC. Translating gives CASSYRGNEQFF.

The chain combines TRBV7-8 with TRBJ2-5; D is uncertain. The V gene's germline CDR1 is SGHVS and CDR2 FQNEAQ. Trimming took 1 base from V and 5 from J, leaving 14 bases between them. This CDR3 is 15 amino acids long. The CDR3 protein is CASSLDGKSDETQYF. CDR3 coding DNA: TGTGCCAGCAGCTTAGACGGTAAAAGCGACGAGACCCAGTACTTC.

The gene calls are TRBV7-6 and TRBJ1-2; D is ambiguous. The CDR3 is made up of 11 amino acids. V was clipped by 8 bases and J by 4 bases, with 8 bases between them. Germline V gene data show CDR1 as SGHVS and CDR2 as FNYEAQ. CDR3 bases: TGTGCCAGCTCAGGTGGCTATGGCTACACCTTC. Translation gives CASSGGYGYTF.

The chain combines TRBV15 with TRBJ2-7, with 11 positions matching TRBD2. Per the germline V gene, CDR1 is LNHNV and CDR2 is YYDKDF (reference sequence). V shed 3 bases, J shed 2 bases, and the junction held 6 bases outside the gene matches. The CDR3 has 16 amino acids. The CDR3 here is CATSSATSGTTYEQYF. Here the CDR3 DNA reads TGTGCCACCAGCAGTGCGACTAGCGGGACTACCTACGAGCAGTACTTC.

This clone has a handful of counts. This rearrangement joins TRBV7-9 to TRBJ1-1; a possible D gene is TRBD1 (5 bases). V shed 5 bases and J shed 5 bases, with 15 bases lying between them. Germline V gives CDR1 SEHNR, CDR2 FQNEAQ (reference sequence). This CDR3 region has 14 residues. CDR3 protein: CASSLPGTRTEAFF. The CDR3, as DNA: TGTGCCAGCAGCCTTCCCGGGACTCGTACTGAAGCTTTCTTT. Based on the CDR3 plus reference TRBV7-9 and TRBJ1-1, the full variable domain is DTGVSQNPRHKITKRGQNVTFRCDPISEHNRLYWYRQTLGQGPEFLTYFQNEAQLEKSRLLSDRFSAERPKGSFSTLEIQRTEQGDSAMYLCASSLPGTRTEAFFGQGTRLTVV.

This chain connects TRBV2 to TRBJ2-2; possibly TRBD2 for D (5 bases). The CDR3 consists of 13 residues. With 6 bases removed from V and 4 bases from J, the gap between germline ends came to 9 bases. Germline V gene sequence: CDR1 SNHLY, CDR2 FYNNEI. CDR3 coding DNA: TGTGCCAGCAGAGCGGTGGTCACCGGGGAGCTGTTTTTT. Encoded protein: CASRAVVTGELFF.